This TCR beta chain was identified during a study of PD-1 blockade in classical Hodgkin lymphoma. General study results and limits: Newly diagnosed patients had baseline TCR diversity that was reportedly lower than that of healthy donors. A significant rise in TCR diversity by C4D1 was seen for CD4+ but not CD8+ cells.

The method was immunoSEQ multiplex PCR; TCRdb's version includes in-frame clones alone and lacks a portion of them. The table records approximately 21,000 clones, roughly 72% of them present only once. Relapse was seen in all patients after autologous stem cell transplantation, and brentuximab vedotin exposure was variable. Relapsed/refractory classical Hodgkin lymphoma patients had complete, partial or progressive responses. As for this clone: The antigen is unknown.

From germline, CDR1 is LNHDA and CDR2 SQIVND (reference sequence). CDR3 length: 15 amino acids. V trimming: 6 bases; J trimming: 7 bases; junction bases outside the gene matches: 14. The sample here was peripheral blood mononuclear cells (PBMCs), taken at baseline. This TCR came from a human donor with classical Hodgkin lymphoma. J is TRBJ1-1 and V is TRBV19; 7 bases match TRBD1. CDR3 protein: CASRKRQGEPLEAFF. CDR3 nucleotide sequence: TGTGCCAGTAGGAAGAGGCAGGGGGAACCCCTTGAAGCTTTCTTT.